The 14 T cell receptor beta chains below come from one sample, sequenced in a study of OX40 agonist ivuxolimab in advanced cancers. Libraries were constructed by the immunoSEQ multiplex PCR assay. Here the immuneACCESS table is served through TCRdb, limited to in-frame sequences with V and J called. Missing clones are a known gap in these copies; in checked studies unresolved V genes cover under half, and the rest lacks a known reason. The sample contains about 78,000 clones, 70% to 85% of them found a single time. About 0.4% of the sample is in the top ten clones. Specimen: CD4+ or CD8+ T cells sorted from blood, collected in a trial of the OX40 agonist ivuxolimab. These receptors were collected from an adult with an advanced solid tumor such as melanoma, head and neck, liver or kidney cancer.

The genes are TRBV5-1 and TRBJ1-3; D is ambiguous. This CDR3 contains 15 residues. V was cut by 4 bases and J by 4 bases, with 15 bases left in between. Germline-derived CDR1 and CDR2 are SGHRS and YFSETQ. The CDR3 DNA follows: TGCGCCAGCAGCCCAGTACCTTTTTCCGGAAACACCATATATTTT. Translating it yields CASSPVPFSGNTIYF.

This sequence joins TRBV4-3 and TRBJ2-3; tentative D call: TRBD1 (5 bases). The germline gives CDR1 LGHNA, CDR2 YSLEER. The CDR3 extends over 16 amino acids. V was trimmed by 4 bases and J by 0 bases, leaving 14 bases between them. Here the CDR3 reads CASSRRTLASTDTQYF. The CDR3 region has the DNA TGCGCCAGCAGCCGTCGGACACTGGCTAGCACAGATACGCAGTATTTT.

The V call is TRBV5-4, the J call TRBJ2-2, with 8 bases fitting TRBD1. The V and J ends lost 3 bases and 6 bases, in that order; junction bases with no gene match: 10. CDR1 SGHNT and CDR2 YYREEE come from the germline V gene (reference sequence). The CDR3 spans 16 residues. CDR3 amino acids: CASSSGGQGGAGELFF. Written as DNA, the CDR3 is TGTGCCAGCAGCTCAGGCGGACAGGGAGGCGCCGGGGAGCTGTTTTTT.

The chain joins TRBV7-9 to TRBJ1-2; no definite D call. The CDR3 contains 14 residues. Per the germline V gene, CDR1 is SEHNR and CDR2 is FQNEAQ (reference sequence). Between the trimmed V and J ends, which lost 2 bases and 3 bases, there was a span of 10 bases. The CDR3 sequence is CASSLKGSDYGYTF. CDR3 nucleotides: TGTGCCAGCAGCTTAAAGGGTTCCGACTATGGCTACACCTTC.

DNA for the CDR3: TGTGCCAGCAGTTTCTCTCCGACTAGCGGGGGGTCCTCCTACAATGAGCAGTTCTTC. It translates to CASSFSPTSGGSSYNEQFF. The chain employs TRBV28 and TRBJ2-1; 13 bases fit TRBD2. CDR1 is MDHEN and CDR2 is SYDVKM in the germline V gene. J lost 0 bases, V lost 3 bases, and 8 bases had no gene match. This CDR3 contains 19 residues.

The DNA of the CDR3 is TGTGCCAGCAGTGATCCAGGGTCGGCCAAAAACATTCAGTACTTC. Its translation is CASSDPGSAKNIQYF. This rearrangement joins TRBV2 to TRBJ2-4; a possible D gene is TRBD1 (5 bases). The germline gives CDR1 SNHLY, CDR2 FYNNEI. This CDR3 region has 15 residues. V was pared by 3 bases and J by 1 base, with 10 bases between.

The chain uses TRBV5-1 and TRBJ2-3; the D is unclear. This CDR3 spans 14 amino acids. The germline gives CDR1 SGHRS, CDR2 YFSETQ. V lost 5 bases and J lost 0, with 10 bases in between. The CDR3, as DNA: TGCGCCAGCAGGCTTGAAAGGAGCACAGATACGCAGTATTTT. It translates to CASRLERSTDTQYF.

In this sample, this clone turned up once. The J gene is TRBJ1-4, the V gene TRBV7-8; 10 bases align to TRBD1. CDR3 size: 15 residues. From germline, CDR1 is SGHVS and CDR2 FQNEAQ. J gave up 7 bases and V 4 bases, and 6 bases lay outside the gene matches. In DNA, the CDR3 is TGTGCCAGCAGCTCGACAGGGGGCGAAGGTGAAAAACTGTTTTTT. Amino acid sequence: CASSSTGGEGEKLFF.

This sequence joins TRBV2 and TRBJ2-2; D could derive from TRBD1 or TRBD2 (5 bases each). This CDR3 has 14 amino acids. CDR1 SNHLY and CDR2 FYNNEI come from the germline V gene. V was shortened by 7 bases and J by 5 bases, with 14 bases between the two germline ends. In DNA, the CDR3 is TGTGCCAGCAAACCGGGACGCCAGACCGGGGAGCTGTTTTTT. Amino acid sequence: CASKPGRQTGELFF. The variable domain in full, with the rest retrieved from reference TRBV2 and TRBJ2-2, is EPEVTQTPSHQVTQMGQEVILRCVPISNHLYFYWYRQILGQKVEFLVSFYNNEISEKSEIFDDQFSVERPDGSNFTLKIRSTKLEDSAMYFCASKPGRQTGELFFGEGSRLTVL.

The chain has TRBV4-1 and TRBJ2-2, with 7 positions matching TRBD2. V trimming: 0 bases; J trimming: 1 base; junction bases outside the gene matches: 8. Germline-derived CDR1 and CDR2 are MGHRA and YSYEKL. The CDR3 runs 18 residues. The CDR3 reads CASSQDRVGGGNTGELFF. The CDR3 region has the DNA TGCGCCAGCAGCCAAGATCGGGTCGGCGGGGGGAACACCGGGGAGCTGTTTTTT.

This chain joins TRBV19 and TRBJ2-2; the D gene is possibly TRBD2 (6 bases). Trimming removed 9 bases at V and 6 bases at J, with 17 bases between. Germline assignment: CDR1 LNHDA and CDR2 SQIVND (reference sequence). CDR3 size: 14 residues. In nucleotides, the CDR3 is TGTGCCAGCCTCGGGAGACGCGGGGCCGGGGAGCTGTTTTTT. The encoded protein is CASLGRRGAGELFF.

CDR3 sequence: CATRERTGNSNQPQHF. CDR3 DNA sequence: TGTGCCACCAGAGAGAGGACAGGGAATAGCAATCAGCCCCAGCATTTT. This chain uses TRBV15 with TRBJ1-5; 8 nucleotides line up with TRBD1. Germline values: CDR1 LNHNV, CDR2 YYDKDF (reference sequence). V lost 6 bases, J lost 0 bases, and 7 bases stayed unmatched. The CDR3 has 16 amino acids.

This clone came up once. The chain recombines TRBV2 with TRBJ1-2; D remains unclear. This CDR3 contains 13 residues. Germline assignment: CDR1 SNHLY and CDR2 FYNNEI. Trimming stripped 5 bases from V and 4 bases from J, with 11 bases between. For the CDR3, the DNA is TGTGCCAGCAGTACACAGATCCTCTATGGCTACACCTTC. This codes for CASSTQILYGYTF.

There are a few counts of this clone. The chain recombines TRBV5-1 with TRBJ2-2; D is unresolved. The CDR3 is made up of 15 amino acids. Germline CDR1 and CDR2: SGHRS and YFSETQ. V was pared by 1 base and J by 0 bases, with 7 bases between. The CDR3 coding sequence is TGCGCCAGCAGCTTGATAGCAGCGAACACCGGGGAGCTGTTTTTT. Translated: CASSLIAANTGELFF.